The sequence of this TCR beta chain was determined in a study of shared clonotypes between healthy human individuals. Concerning this clone: Its antigen is still unknown.

General study findings and limits: Despite large depth, rarefaction showed incomplete sorted-subset sequencing.

CDR3 length: 13 amino acids. Deletions cut 1 base from V and 3 bases from J, with 5 bases between. Germline V gene lookup returns CDR1 SGHNT and CDR2 YENEEA. Assay: immunoSEQ multiplex PCR; the TCRdb copy retains only in-frame clones and omits some. The sample lists roughly 400,000 clones, 96% occurring once. Sequencing was done on a sample of memory CD8+ T cells sorted from blood. Subset noted: CD45RO+ cells pooled with CCR7-negative TemRA cells. This receptor was taken from a man aged 30 to 39 in good health. The V and J genes are TRBV11-3 and TRBJ2-3; D gene uncertain. This chain's CDR3 is CASSLAPTDTQYF. The DNA for the CDR3 is TGTGCCAGCAGCTTAGCCCCAACAGATACGCAGTATTTT.